This T cell receptor beta chain was recovered during a study of T cell responses to AZD1222 COVID-19 vaccine (dated by TCRdb to the early 2020s). For the study in its entirety: TCR sequencing was performed for over 230 trial participants, of whom 200 to 220 were given two doses of AZD1222 and around 26 were given two doses of MenACWY control vaccine. Trial participants were enrolled by age into 18-55, 56-69 and 70-plus year subgroups, with about 150, 28 and 57 TCR-sequenced participants respectively. Paper-wide results and their limitations: In the small 56-69-year group, the increase in depth fell short of significance, most likely because of low power. Reportedly, almost half of the unique spike-specific TCRs recognized epitopes lying outside the regions that are mutated in the B.1.351 and B.1.1.7 variants. Because no day 14 peak-response samples were available, repertoires were characterized only after the peak T cell response. Only a handful of AZD1222 recipients were SARS-CoV-2 seropositive at baseline, limiting conclusions about previously exposed vaccinees. A significant rise in spike-specific TCR breadth and depth was observed after two AZD1222 doses relative to day 0 and relative to MenACWY recipients. Participants were mostly white British and included more females than males, and it was suggested by the authors that clonal diversity may have been underestimated. Vaccine-associated CD4 TCRs spanned the whole spike protein, with dominant responses in regions 160-218 and 743-854.

The CDR3 regions of human TCRbeta chains were analyzed by immunosequencing. Turning to the authors' computational methods: TCRs in the repertoires were matched against a reference library of SARS-CoV-2-specific TCRs that had been generated with the MIRA antigen-specificity platform. Breadth was defined as the fraction of unique TCRs that were SARS-CoV-2-associated. Depth was defined as the fraction of total T cells that were SARS-CoV-2-associated. Using the MIRA data, each spike-specific TCR was mapped to the spike region that the TCR reacts to and placed in a CD4 or CD8 class. Log10-transformed breadth and depth values were compared by one-way ANOVA with Sidak's multiple comparisons tests. Held by TCRdb, this immuneACCESS table contains in-frame sequences only and omits some clones. Under half of the omission traces to an unresolved V gene where checked; the cause of the rest is unknown. The DNA was the basis for D and trimming; V, J and clone size are from that table. The sample table records 150,000 to 160,000 clones; 90% of these occur just once. Approximately 1.6% of the sample rests with the top ten.

What the time point label conveys for this sample: about 28 days (+/-7) after the second vaccine dose. AZD1222 recipients whose second dose came at about 4 weeks and those whose second dose came at about 12 weeks were combined into one group, since spike-specific TCR depth and breadth did not differ between the two schedules. Vaccinee samples were obtained from the UK trials COV001 and COV002, which included a single-blind randomized controlled phase 2/3 trial of AZD1222 (ChAdOx1 nCoV-19) in healthy adults. For TCRbeta chain sequencing, PBMC samples from trial participants were taken at day 0 and at day 28 after the second dose. Notes on this clone: What antigen it recognizes has not been identified. Base qualities were left out, and no much larger clone turns up one base away.

This clonotype was obtained from an adult who received the AZD1222 COVID-19 vaccine. This specimen consisted of peripheral blood, obtained 28 days after the second AZD1222 dose.

Read as DNA, the sequence is TGTGCCAGCAGTTTTACCAGCTACGAGCAGTACTTC. Its protein reads: CASSFTSYEQYF. The sequence joins TRBV12-3 or TRBV12-4 to TRBJ2-7; the D gene is not confidently resolved. Deletion took 3 bases off V and 3 bases off J, with a span of 6 bases between the germline ends. Taken from cysteine to phenylalanine, the CDR3 has 12 residues. This entry keeps only the CDR3 DNA: 36 bases, framed from base 1.